Listed here are 11 T cell receptor beta chains from one sample, sequenced in a study of CD4 T cells in relation to SARS-CoV-2 and coronaviruses. Before the COVID-19 pandemic, during about 2011-2019, CD4+ T cells were taken from unexposed donors. Only in-frame clones appear in the TCRdb table, and some are missing; sequencing was by immunoSEQ multiplex PCR. The sample holds some 69,000 clones, approximately 94% seen once. Sequences were obtained from naive CD4+ T cells from PBMCs. Documented subset: naive CD4+ T cells isolated by negative enrichment. The receptors shown here come from a human donor in good health.

The chain carries TRBV7-3 and TRBJ2-1; 7 bases fit TRBD1. V was clipped by 4 bases and J by 8 bases; unmatched bases: 14. The CDR3 runs to 16 residues. CDR1 SGHTA and CDR2 FQGTGA come from the germline V gene. The CDR3 spells CASSYYQSDRVDEQFF. CDR3 nucleotides: TGTGCCAGCAGCTACTACCAGTCAGACAGGGTCGATGAGCAGTTCTTC.

The chain links TRBV10-1 to TRBJ2-1; TRBD2 aligns across 13 bases. V gave up 0 bases and J gave up 4 bases; unmatched junction bases: 12. The CDR3 length is 20 residues. The V gene's germline CDR1 is WNHNN and CDR2 SYGVQD (reference sequence). CDR3 loop: CASSESLESGLAGSYNEQFF. For the CDR3, the DNA is TGCGCCAGCAGTGAGTCATTGGAATCGGGACTAGCGGGGTCTTACAATGAGCAGTTCTTC.

This chain connects TRBV28 to TRBJ1-1; 10 bases match TRBD1. The ends lost 5 bases at V and 9 bases at J; junction bases unmatched: 12. The CDR3 consists of 15 residues. Looked up from germline, CDR1 is MDHEN and CDR2 is SYDVKM. The CDR3 region has the DNA TGTGCCAGCAGTCCACAACTGGGACAGGGGTTTCAAGCTTTCTTT. This gives the protein CASSPQLGQGFQAFF.

J is TRBJ2-7 and V is TRBV2, with 9 bases aligning to TRBD1. Germline lookup yields CDR1 SNHLY and CDR2 FYNNEI. There are 15 residues in the CDR3. The ends lost 2 bases at V and 2 bases at J; junction bases unmatched: 4. CDR3 amino acids: CASSELGQGTYEQYF. CDR3 DNA: TGTGCCAGCAGTGAATTGGGACAGGGAACCTACGAGCAGTACTTC.

The chain uses TRBV7-9 and TRBJ2-7; D not resolved. The CDR3 runs 16 residues. V was shortened by 5 bases and J by 0 bases, with 17 bases between the two germline ends. The germline gives CDR1 SEHNR, CDR2 FQNEAQ (reference sequence). CDR3 sequence: CASSQRLPMSSYEQYF. In nucleotides, the CDR3 is TGTGCCAGCAGCCAGAGACTCCCCATGAGCTCCTACGAGCAGTACTTC. The full variable domain, rest sourced from reference TRBV7-9 and TRBJ2-7, is DTGVSQNPRHKITKRGQNVTFRCDPISEHNRLYWYRQTLGQGPEFLTYFQNEAQLEKSRLLSDRFSAERPKGSFSTLEIQRTEQGDSAMYLCASSQRLPMSSYEQYFGPGTRLTVT.

The chain is built from TRBV14 and TRBJ1-6; weak D call: TRBD1 (5 bases). V was clipped by 4 bases and J by 4 bases, with 8 bases between them. Germline-derived CDR1 and CDR2 are SGHDN and FVKESK. The CDR3 spans 14 residues. For the CDR3, the DNA is TGTGCCAGCAGCCGGGACTTTTATAATTCACCCCTCCACTTT. It encodes CASSRDFYNSPLHF.

This CDR3 reads CAWRAWGGERTYNEQFF. CDR3 in DNA: TGTGCCTGGAGGGCGTGGGGCGGGGAGAGGACCTACAATGAGCAGTTCTTC. The V gene is TRBV30, the J gene TRBJ2-1; a possible D gene is TRBD2 (6 bases). Trimming left V 3 bases short and J 2 bases short, with 20 bases between. CDR1 GTSNPN and CDR2 SVGIG come from the germline V gene (reference sequence). This CDR3 is 17 amino acids long. Based on the CDR3 plus reference TRBV30 and TRBJ2-1, the full variable domain is SQTIHQWPATLVQPVGSPLSLECTVEGTSNPNLYWYRQAAGRGLQLLFYSVGIGQISSEVPQNLSASRPQDRQFILSSKKLLLSDSGFYLCAWRAWGGERTYNEQFFGPGTRLTVL.

The chain uses TRBV19 and TRBJ2-5; a possible D gene is TRBD1 (5 bases). Deletions cut 3 bases from V and 2 bases from J, with 16 bases between. This CDR3 spans 16 amino acids. The germline V gene encodes CDR1 LNHDA and CDR2 SQIVND (reference sequence). CDR3 residues: CASSIRRQTIQETQYF. Here the CDR3 DNA reads TGTGCCAGTAGTATTCGTCGACAGACGATTCAAGAGACCCAGTACTTC.

The chain is built from TRBV3-1 (or the pseudogene TRBV3-2) and TRBJ2-7; TRBD2 might be the D (5 bases). V was pared by 0 bases and J by 6 bases, with 6 bases between. Germline CDR1 and CDR2: LGHDT and YNNKEL (reference sequence). CDR3 length: 12 amino acids. The CDR3 sequence is CASSQEGLEQYF. The CDR3 coding sequence is TGTGCCAGCAGCCAAGAAGGACTCGAGCAGTACTTC.

The chain combines TRBV15 with TRBJ2-5; 7 nucleotides align to TRBD2. The germline V gene encodes CDR1 LNHNV and CDR2 YYDKDF (reference sequence). V was pared by 5 bases and J by 4 bases, with 10 bases of the junction left unmatched. The length of the CDR3 is 15 residues. In nucleotides, the CDR3 is TGTGCCACCAGCGGGGGGGGGAGGTGGGCAGAGACCCAGTACTTC. Its translation: CATSGGGRWAETQYF. The variable domain in full, completed from reference TRBV15 and TRBJ2-5, reads DAMVIQNPRYQVTQFGKPVTLSCSQTLNHNVMYWYQQKSSQAPKLLFHYYDKDFNNEADTPDNFQSRRPNTSFCFLDIRSPGLGDTAMYLCATSGGGRWAETQYFGPGTRLLVL.

The V gene is TRBV5-1, the J gene TRBJ2-1, with TRBD2 as a possible D gene (5 bases). Germline values: CDR1 SGHRS, CDR2 YFSETQ. The CDR3 length is 15 residues. V shed 4 bases and J shed 3 bases, with 14 bases lying between them. CDR3 coding DNA: TGCGCCAGCAGCCTGGAAGTAGGGAGCTACAATGAGCAGTTCTTC. It is translated as CASSLEVGSYNEQFF.